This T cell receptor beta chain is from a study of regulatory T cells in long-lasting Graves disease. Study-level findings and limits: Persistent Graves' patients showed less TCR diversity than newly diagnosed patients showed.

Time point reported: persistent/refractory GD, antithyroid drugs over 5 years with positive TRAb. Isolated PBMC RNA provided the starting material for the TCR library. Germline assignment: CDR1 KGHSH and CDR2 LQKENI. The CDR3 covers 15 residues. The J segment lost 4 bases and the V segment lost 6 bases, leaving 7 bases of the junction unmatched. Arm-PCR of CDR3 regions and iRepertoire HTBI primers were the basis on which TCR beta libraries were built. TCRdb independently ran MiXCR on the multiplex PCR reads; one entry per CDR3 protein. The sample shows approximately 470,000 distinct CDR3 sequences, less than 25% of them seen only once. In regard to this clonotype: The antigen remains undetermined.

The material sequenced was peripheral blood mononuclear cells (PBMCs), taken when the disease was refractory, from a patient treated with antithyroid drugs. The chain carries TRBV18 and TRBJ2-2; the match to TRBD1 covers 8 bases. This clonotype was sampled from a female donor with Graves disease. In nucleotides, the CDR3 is TGTGCCAGCTCCTTGGACAGGGATCCCACCGGGGAGCTGTTTTTT. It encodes CASSLDRDPTGELFF.